Each of the 32 T cell receptor beta chains below was sequenced from the same sample in a study of graft-versus-host responses after intestinal transplantation. Assay: immunoSEQ multiplex PCR; the TCRdb copy retains only in-frame clones and omits some. Of under 90,000 clones in the sample, over 80% were seen once. This specimen consisted of PBMCs, obtained 98 days after intestinal transplantation. The receptors were sampled from a human patient who received an intestinal transplant, so some T cells may come from the graft donor.

The chain is built from TRBV4-2 and TRBJ2-7; no definite D call. This CDR3 has 15 residues. V gave up 0 bases and J gave up 0 bases, with 9 bases separating them. Germline CDR1 is LGHNA and CDR2 is YNFKEQ. CDR3 nucleotide sequence: TGTGCCAGCAGCCAAGAACATCCAGGCTCCTACGAGCAGTACTTC. Translating it yields CASSQEHPGSYEQYF.

This chain uses TRBV19 with TRBJ2-7; 7 nucleotides match TRBD1. The CDR3 has 16 residues. Germline CDR1 and CDR2: LNHDA and SQIVND (reference sequence). V lost 3 bases to trimming and J lost 3 bases; unmatched junction nucleotides: 11. For the CDR3, the DNA is TGTGCCAGTAGTATTGATTCCGGGACAGACAACTACGAGCAGTACTTC. Protein sequence: CASSIDSGTDNYEQYF.

The chain has TRBV11-3 and TRBJ1-2, with D possibly being TRBD1 (6 bases). Trimming removed 1 base at V and 8 bases at J, with 20 bases between. CDR1 and CDR2 from the germline V gene are SGHNT and YENEEA. CDR3 size: 16 residues. The CDR3 region is CASSLGQDTRIDGYTF. The CDR3 DNA is TGTGCCAGCAGCTTAGGACAGGACACCCGGATCGACGGCTACACCTTC.

CDR3 sequence reads: CASSEDRGGSNQPQHF. CDR3 DNA sequence: TGTGCCAGCAGTGAGGACAGGGGTGGAAGCAATCAGCCCCAGCATTTT. The chain employs TRBV6-1 and TRBJ1-5; TRBD1 matches at 9 bases. This CDR3 has 16 residues. Germline loops: CDR1 MNHNS, CDR2 SASEGT. V was clipped by 3 bases and J by 1 base; unmatched bases: 4.

The V gene is TRBV6-5, the J gene TRBJ2-7, with no clear D. Germline V CDR1 and CDR2: MNHEY, SVGAGI. The CDR3 loop spans 15 amino acids. With 5 bases removed from V and 0 bases from J, the gap between germline ends came to 14 bases. CDR3 residues: CASSTDVSSSYEQYF. In DNA form, the CDR3 reads TGTGCCAGCAGTACGGACGTGTCCAGCTCCTACGAGCAGTACTTC.

The CDR3 DNA sequence: TGTGCCAGCAGTGAAGCGCTTGAACGTACCGGGGAGCTGTTTTTT. This sequence encodes CASSEALERTGELFF. The rearrangement joins TRBV6-1 to TRBJ2-2, with D uncertain. Per the germline V gene, CDR1 is MNHNS and CDR2 is SASEGT. V was trimmed by 0 bases and J by 5 bases, leaving 10 bases between them. CDR3 length equals 15 residues.

The chain carries TRBV18 and TRBJ1-1; TRBD1 agrees at 7 bases. This CDR3 contains 18 residues. V shed 1 base and J 0 bases; nucleotides not matched to a gene: 11. Germline V gene lookup returns CDR1 KGHSH and CDR2 LQKENI. The CDR3, as DNA: TGTGCCAGCTCACCACAGGGGGCGCTCCAAATAATGAACACTGAAGCTTTCTTT. Encoded protein: CASSPQGALQIMNTEAFF.

J is TRBJ2-7 and V is TRBV18, with 10 bases that match TRBD2. The CDR3 is 13 residues long. V was clipped by 6 bases and J by 3 bases; unmatched bases: 2. The V gene's germline CDR1 is KGHSH and CDR2 LQKENI. The CDR3 region has the DNA TGTGCCAGCTCCGGGACTAGCGTCTACGAGCAGTACTTC. Its translation: CASSGTSVYEQYF. Full variable domain (missing parts from reference TRBV18 and TRBJ2-7): NAGVMQNPRHLVRRRGQEARLRCSPMKGHSHVYWYRQLPEEGLKFMVYLQKENIIDESGMPKERFSAEFPKEGPSILRIQQVVRGDSAAYFCASSGTSVYEQYFGPGTRLTVT.

The V gene is TRBV4-2, the J gene TRBJ2-2; 7 bases line up with TRBD2. This CDR3 spans 15 amino acids. The J segment lost 7 bases and the V segment lost 0 bases, leaving 5 bases of the junction unmatched. Germline V gives CDR1 LGHNA, CDR2 YNFKEQ. The CDR3: CASSQEEWGGGELFF. The CDR3 bases are TGTGCCAGCAGCCAAGAGGAGTGGGGGGGCGGGGAGCTGTTTTTT.

The J gene is TRBJ2-7, the V gene TRBV9, with D unresolved. Germline CDR1 is SGDLS and CDR2 is YYNGEE. The length of the CDR3 is 14 residues. V was shortened by 2 bases and J by 5 bases, with 14 bases between the two germline ends. The CDR3 nucleotides are TGTGCCAGCAGCGTGGGTCTTCCGCCTAACGAGCAGTACTTC. Its translation is CASSVGLPPNEQYF. Complete variable domain (other parts from reference TRBV9 and TRBJ2-7): DSGVTQTPKHLITATGQRVTLRCSPRSGDLSVYWYQQSLDQGLQFLIQYYNGEERAKGNILERFSAQQFPDLHSELNLSSLELGDSALYFCASSVGLPPNEQYFGPGTRLTVT.

In its sample, this clone was seen once. This chain joins TRBV5-4 and TRBJ1-5; 7 bases are shared with TRBD1. The CDR3 sequence is 13 residues long. Germline assignment: CDR1 SGHNT and CDR2 YYREEE (reference sequence). J gave up 4 bases and V 4 bases, and 2 bases lay outside the gene matches. The CDR3 here is CASSVTGNQPQHF. The CDR3 bases are TGTGCCAGCAGCGTGACAGGGAATCAGCCCCAGCATTTT.

The chain has TRBV19 and TRBJ2-7; possibly TRBD2 for D (5 bases). Germline-derived CDR1 and CDR2 are LNHDA and SQIVND (reference sequence). V dropped 10 bases and J dropped 2 bases, with 18 bases sitting between them. The CDR3 has 14 amino acids. The CDR3 spells CATLSRGNPYEQYF. Here the CDR3 DNA reads TGTGCCACTTTGAGCCGGGGTAACCCCTACGAGCAGTACTTC. The full variable domain, rest sourced from reference TRBV19 and TRBJ2-7, is DGGITQSPKYLFRKEGQNVTLSCEQNLNHDAMYWYRQDPGQGLRLIYYSQIVNDFQKGDIAEGYSVSREKKESFPLTVTSAQKNPTAFYLCATLSRGNPYEQYFGPGTRLTVT.

The CDR3 loop is CASSPGTSFYYEQYF. The CDR3, as DNA: TGTGCCAGCAGTCCCGGGACTAGCTTCTACTACGAGCAGTACTTC. The J gene is TRBJ2-7, the V gene TRBV27; TRBD2 matches at 9 bases. The V gene end was trimmed by 5 bases and the J gene end by 3 bases; junction bases not matched to a gene: 8. The germline CDR1 and CDR2 sequences are MNHEY and SMNVEV (reference sequence). There are 15 residues in the CDR3.

The chain has TRBV5-1 and TRBJ1-2; the match to TRBD1 covers 10 bases. V dropped 0 bases and J dropped 3; count of bases not matched to a gene: 8. Germline values: CDR1 SGHRS, CDR2 YFSETQ. This CDR3 spans 17 amino acids. The CDR3 nucleotides read TGCGCCAGCAGCTTGGAGGGGACAGGGGACCTCCACTATGGCTACACCTTC. It is translated as CASSLEGTGDLHYGYTF.

V and J are TRBV5-1 and TRBJ1-3; D unresolved. With 6 bases removed from V and 4 bases from J, the gap between germline ends came to 5 bases. The CDR3 totals 11 residues. Per germline, CDR1 SGHRS and CDR2 YFSETQ. This chain's CDR3 is CASTRGNTIYF. The CDR3 DNA sequence: TGCGCCAGCACCAGGGGAAACACCATATATTTT.

V is TRBV5-1 and J is TRBJ2-7; D not resolved. This CDR3 contains 11 residues. The V gene lost 4 bases and the J gene lost 5 bases, with 7 bases spanning the gap. Germline loops: CDR1 SGHRS, CDR2 YFSETQ. As DNA, the CDR3 is TGCGCCAGCAGCCTGGACCACGAGCAGTACTTC. It is translated as CASSLDHEQYF. The full variable domain, with the rest looked up from reference TRBV5-1 and TRBJ2-7, is KAGVTQTPRYLIKTRGQQVTLSCSPISGHRSVSWYQQTPGQGLQFLFEYFSETQRNKGNFPGRFSGRQFSNSRSEMNVSTLELGDSALYLCASSLDHEQYFGPGTRLTVT.

Details on this clone: Other DNA sequences within the sample encode an identical CDR3. The CDR3 DNA follows: TGCGCCAGCTGGGGAGGGGGTGGCTACACCTTC. It codes for CASWGGGGYTF. This chain links TRBV5-1 with TRBJ1-2; weak D call: TRBD1 (6 bases). This CDR3 is 11 amino acids long. Germline CDR1 SGHRS, CDR2 YFSETQ. The V gene lost 7 bases and the J gene lost 7 bases, with 11 bases spanning the gap.

This clone was seen just once. The chain uses TRBV7-9 and TRBJ2-1; 8 bases line up with TRBD2. The trim removed 5 bases at V and 6 bases at J, leaving 6 bases unmatched. The CDR3 spans 14 residues. Looked up from germline, CDR1 is SEHNR and CDR2 is FQNEAQ (reference sequence). CDR3 coding DNA: TGTGCCAGCAGCCTAATGCTAGCGGGCAATGAGCAGTTCTTC. It encodes CASSLMLAGNEQFF.

This chain links TRBV6-1 with TRBJ1-2; D remains ambiguous. The CDR3 sequence is 14 residues long. The V gene lost 6 bases and the J gene lost 2 bases, with 13 bases spanning the gap. CDR1 is MNHNS and CDR2 is SASEGT in the germline V gene. This CDR3 is CASRGIFENYGYTF. For the CDR3, the DNA is TGTGCCAGCAGGGGTATTTTTGAAAACTATGGCTACACCTTC.

CDR3 sequence (DNA): TGTGCCAGCTCACCAACAGGGGGATCAACTAATGAAAAACTGTTTTTT. Protein product: CASSPTGGSTNEKLFF. V gene TRBV18 combines with J gene TRBJ1-4, with 8 bases fitting TRBD1. Germline V gene sequence: CDR1 KGHSH, CDR2 LQKENI. This CDR3 is 16 amino acids long. V lost 2 bases to trimming and J lost 0 bases; unmatched junction nucleotides: 2.

The J gene is TRBJ2-7, the V gene TRBV13; TRBD2 matches at 12 bases. The CDR3 is 14 amino acids. Trimming cost V 4 bases and J 3 bases; bases outside gene matches: 1. CDR1 and CDR2 (germline): PRHDT, FYEKMQ (reference sequence). CDR3 sequence: CASSSGLAGYEQYF. The CDR3 nucleotides read TGTGCCAGCAGCTCGGGACTAGCGGGCTACGAGCAGTACTTC.

This clone was counted between two and nine times. Here the CDR3 reads CASSYRANTEAFF. The CDR3 nucleotides are TGTGCCAGCAGCTACAGGGCGAACACTGAAGCTTTCTTT. The gene calls are TRBV6-5 and TRBJ1-1; a weak D match, TRBD1 (6 bases). The CDR3 has 13 amino acids. From germline, CDR1 is MNHEY and CDR2 SVGAGI. V dropped 6 bases and J dropped 1 base, with 9 bases sitting between them.

V usage is TRBV7-3 and J usage is TRBJ2-3, with 10 positions matching TRBD2. Trimming at V came to 5 bases and at J to 4 bases, leaving 6 bases not matched to a gene. Per germline, CDR1 SGHTA and CDR2 FQGTGA. The CDR3 is 15 residues long. This CDR3 reads CASSSLAGVADTQYF. CDR3 sequence (DNA): TGTGCCAGCAGCAGCCTAGCGGGAGTGGCAGATACGCAGTATTTT.

The chain couples TRBV19 to TRBJ2-1, with TRBD2 identical over 11 bases. The CDR3 has 16 amino acids. The germline gives CDR1 LNHDA, CDR2 SQIVND (reference sequence). The V and J ends lost 6 bases and 3 bases, in that order; junction bases with no gene match: 7. The CDR3 DNA is TGTGCCAGTAGGGGTCGACTAGCGGGAAACTACAATGAGCAGTTCTTC. Amino acids: CASRGRLAGNYNEQFF.

J is TRBJ1-1 and V is TRBV6-1; TRBD1 is a possible D gene (6 bases). Germline CDR1 reads MNHNS; CDR2 reads SASEGT. Trimming took off 6 bases at V and 1 base at J, with 12 bases between the two ends. The CDR3 spans 14 residues. The DNA for the CDR3 is TGTGCCAGCAGGGCCGGGACATCGAACACTGAAGCTTTCTTT. Translation: CASRAGTSNTEAFF.

The chain combines TRBV5-1 with TRBJ2-7; TRBD1 aligns across 7 bases. V dropped 0 bases and J dropped 6; count of bases not matched to a gene: 9. CDR3 length: 15 residues. From germline, CDR1 is SGHRS and CDR2 YFSETQ. This CDR3 is CASSLATGVGGEQYF. The CDR3 DNA sequence: TGCGCCAGCAGCTTGGCTACAGGGGTTGGCGGCGAGCAGTACTTC.

The chain carries TRBV27 and TRBJ1-2, with a weak D call TRBD1 (6 bases). CDR1 and CDR2 from the germline V gene are MNHEY and SMNVEV (reference sequence). Trimming shortened V by 2 bases and J by 0 bases, and 10 bases separated the two germline ends. This CDR3 comprises 15 residues. In nucleotides, the CDR3 is TGTGCCAGCAGTTTAAAACAGGGCGCTAACTATGGCTACACCTTC. Translated, it gives CASSLKQGANYGYTF.

The chain couples TRBV2 to TRBJ1-3; D remains ambiguous. CDR3 length: 15 residues. Trimming removed 1 base at V and 0 bases at J, with 7 bases between. Per germline, CDR1 SNHLY and CDR2 FYNNEI. The CDR3 reads CASSEDPSSGNTIYF. The CDR3 DNA is TGTGCCAGCAGTGAAGACCCCAGCTCTGGAAACACCATATATTTT.

V usage is TRBV19 and J usage is TRBJ1-5; perhaps TRBD1 as D (5 bases). V lost 2 bases to trimming and J lost 2 bases, with 10 bases between them. Germline CDR1 reads LNHDA; CDR2 reads SQIVND (reference sequence). CDR3 length equals 15 residues. The CDR3 loop reads CASSIRDGGNQPQHF. DNA of the CDR3: TGTGCCAGTAGTATAAGGGACGGAGGCAATCAGCCCCAGCATTTT.

The chain links TRBV27 to TRBJ1-6; no definite D call. The length of the CDR3 is 13 residues. The germline CDR1 and CDR2 sequences are MNHEY and SMNVEV (reference sequence). V lost 7 bases and J lost 2, with 6 bases in between. The CDR3 here is CASMEAYNSPLHF. The CDR3 coding sequence is TGTGCCAGCATGGAGGCCTATAATTCACCCCTCCACTTT.

The chain couples TRBV2 to TRBJ2-7, with 12 positions matching TRBD2. Germline CDR1 is SNHLY and CDR2 is FYNNEI. The CDR3 is 14 residues long. The junction had 7 bases not matched to a gene; V was cut back by 6 bases and J by 7 bases. This chain's CDR3 is CASRPSGRAGEQYF. The CDR3 DNA follows: TGTGCCAGCAGACCTAGCGGGAGGGCCGGGGAGCAGTACTTC. Variable domain in full (rest from reference TRBV2 and TRBJ2-7): EPEVTQTPSHQVTQMGQEVILRCVPISNHLYFYWYRQILGQKVEFLVSFYNNEISEKSEIFDDQFSVERPDGSNFTLKIRSTKLEDSAMYFCASRPSGRAGEQYFGPGTRLTVT.

The chain combines TRBV6-5 with TRBJ1-6; unclear D gene. V was cut by 0 bases and J by 7 bases, with 7 bases left in between. Germline V CDR1 and CDR2: MNHEY, SVGAGI. CDR3 length: 14 residues. DNA of the CDR3: TGTGCCAGCAGTTACTCGGGTCTCAATTCACCCCTCCACTTT. This codes for CASSYSGLNSPLHF.